The present entry profiles one T cell receptor (beta chain) with its context. The data stem from a study of CD8 T cells in Susac syndrome. RNA in amounts of roughly 0.5 to 1 ug was reverse transcribed with random hexamers. By means of immunoSEQ multiplex PCR, TCR beta CDR3 spanning 54 Vbeta and 13 Jbeta underwent amplification. From the immunoSEQ multiplex PCR reads, TCRdb called clonotypes with MiXCR, one entry per CDR3 protein. The sample records about 160,000 distinct CDR3 sequences, approximately 94% being singletons. Germline CDR1 is GTSNPN and CDR2 is SVGIG (reference sequence). V was pared by 4 bases and J by 0 bases, with 9 bases between. This CDR3 comprises 13 residues. TCR beta sequencing covered blood CD8+ and CD4+ T cells. The multiple sclerosis controls were treatment-naive patients affected by stable or active relapsing-remitting disease. Negative magnetic isolation gave CD8+ and CD4+ cells; FACS enriched CD8+ TEMRA.

The TCR sequence derives from a human donor with multiple sclerosis. Sequenced sample: CD4+ T cells from PBMCs. The genes are TRBV30 and TRBJ1-2; unclear D gene. CDR3 amino acids: CAWTRGANYGYTF. The DNA for the CDR3 is TGTGCCTGGACCCGAGGCGCTAACTATGGCTACACCTTC.